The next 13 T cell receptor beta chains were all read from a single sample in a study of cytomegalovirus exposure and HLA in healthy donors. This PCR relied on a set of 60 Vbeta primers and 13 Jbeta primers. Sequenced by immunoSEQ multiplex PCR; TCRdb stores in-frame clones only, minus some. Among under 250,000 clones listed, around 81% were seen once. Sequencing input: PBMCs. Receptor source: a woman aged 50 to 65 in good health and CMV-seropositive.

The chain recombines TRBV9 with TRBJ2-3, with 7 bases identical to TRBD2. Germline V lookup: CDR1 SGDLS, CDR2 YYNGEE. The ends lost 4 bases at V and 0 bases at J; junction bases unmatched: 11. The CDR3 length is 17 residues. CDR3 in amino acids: CASSPFRAGVSTDTQYF. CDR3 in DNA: TGTGCCAGCAGCCCCTTCCGCGCGGGGGTCAGCACAGATACGCAGTATTTT. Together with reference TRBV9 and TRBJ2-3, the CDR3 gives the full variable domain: DSGVTQTPKHLITATGQRVTLRCSPRSGDLSVYWYQQSLDQGLQFLIQYYNGEERAKGNILERFSAQQFPDLHSELNLSSLELGDSALYFCASSPFRAGVSTDTQYFGPGTRLTVL.

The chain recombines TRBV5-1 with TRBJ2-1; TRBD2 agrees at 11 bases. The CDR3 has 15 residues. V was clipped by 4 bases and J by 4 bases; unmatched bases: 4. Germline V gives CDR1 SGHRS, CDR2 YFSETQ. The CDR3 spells CASSTPSGGYNEQFF. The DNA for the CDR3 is TGCGCCAGCAGCACCCCTAGCGGGGGGTACAATGAGCAGTTCTTC.

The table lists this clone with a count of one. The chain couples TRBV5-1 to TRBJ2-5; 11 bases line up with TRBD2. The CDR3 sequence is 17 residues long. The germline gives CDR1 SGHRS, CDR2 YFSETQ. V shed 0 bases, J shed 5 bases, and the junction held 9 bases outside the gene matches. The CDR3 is CASSLAVSGGAGETQYF. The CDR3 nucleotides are TGCGCCAGCAGCTTGGCCGTTAGCGGGGGGGCCGGGGAGACCCAGTACTTC.

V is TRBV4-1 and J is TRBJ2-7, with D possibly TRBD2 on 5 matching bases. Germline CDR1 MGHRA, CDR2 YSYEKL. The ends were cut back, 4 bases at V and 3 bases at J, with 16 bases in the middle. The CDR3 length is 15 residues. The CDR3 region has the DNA TGCGCCAGCAGCCTCGGGGTGGGTAAATTCTACGAGCAGTACTTC. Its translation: CASSLGVGKFYEQYF.

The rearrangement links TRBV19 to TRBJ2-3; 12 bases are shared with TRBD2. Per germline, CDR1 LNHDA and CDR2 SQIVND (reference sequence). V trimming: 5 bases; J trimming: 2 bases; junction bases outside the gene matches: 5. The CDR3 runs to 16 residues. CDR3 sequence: CASSSRLAGDTDTQYF. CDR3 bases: TGTGCCAGTAGTTCCCGACTAGCGGGGGACACAGATACGCAGTATTTT.

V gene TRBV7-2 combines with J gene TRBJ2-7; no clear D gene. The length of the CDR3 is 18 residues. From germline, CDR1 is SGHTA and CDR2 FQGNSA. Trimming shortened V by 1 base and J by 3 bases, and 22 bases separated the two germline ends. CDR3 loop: CASSLERPNSRFFYEQYF. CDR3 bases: TGTGCCAGCAGCTTAGAACGGCCGAACAGTAGGTTTTTCTACGAGCAGTACTTC. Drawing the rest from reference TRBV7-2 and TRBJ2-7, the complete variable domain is GAGVSQSPSNKVTEKGKDVELRCDPISGHTALYWYRQSLGQGLEFLIYFQGNSAPDKSGLPSDRFSAERTGGSVSTLTIQRTQQEDSAVYLCASSLERPNSRFFYEQYFGPGTRLTVT.

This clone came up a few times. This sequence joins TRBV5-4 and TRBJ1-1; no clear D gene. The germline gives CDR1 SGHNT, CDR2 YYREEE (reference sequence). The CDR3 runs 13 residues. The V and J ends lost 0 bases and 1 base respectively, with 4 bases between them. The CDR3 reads CASSLDRNTEAFF. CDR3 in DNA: TGTGCCAGCAGCTTGGACAGGAACACTGAAGCTTTCTTT.

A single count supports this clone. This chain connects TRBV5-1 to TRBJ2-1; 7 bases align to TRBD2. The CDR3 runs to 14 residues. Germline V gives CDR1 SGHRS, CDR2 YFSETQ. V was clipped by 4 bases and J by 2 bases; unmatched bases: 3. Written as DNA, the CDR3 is TGCGCCAGCAGCCCCCGGGGGGCCTACAATGAGCAGTTCTTC. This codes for CASSPRGAYNEQFF.

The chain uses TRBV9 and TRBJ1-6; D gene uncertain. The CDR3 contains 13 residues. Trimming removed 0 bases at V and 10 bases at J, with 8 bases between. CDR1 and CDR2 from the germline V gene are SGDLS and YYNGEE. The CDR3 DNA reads TGTGCCAGCAGCGTAGGCCGGGAATCACCCCTCCACTTT. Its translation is CASSVGRESPLHF.

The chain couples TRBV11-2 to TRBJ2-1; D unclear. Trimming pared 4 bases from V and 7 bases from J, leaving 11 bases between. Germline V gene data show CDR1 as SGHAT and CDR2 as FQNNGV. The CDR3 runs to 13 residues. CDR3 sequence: CASSSPPGNEQFF. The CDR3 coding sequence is TGTGCCAGCAGCTCCCCTCCGGGTAATGAGCAGTTCTTC.

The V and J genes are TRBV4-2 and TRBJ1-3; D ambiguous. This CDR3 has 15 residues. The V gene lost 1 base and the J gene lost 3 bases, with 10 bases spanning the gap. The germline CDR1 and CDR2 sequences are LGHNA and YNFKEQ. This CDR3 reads CASSQAVRGGNTIYF. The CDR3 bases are TGTGCCAGCAGCCAAGCGGTCCGGGGTGGAAACACCATATATTTT.

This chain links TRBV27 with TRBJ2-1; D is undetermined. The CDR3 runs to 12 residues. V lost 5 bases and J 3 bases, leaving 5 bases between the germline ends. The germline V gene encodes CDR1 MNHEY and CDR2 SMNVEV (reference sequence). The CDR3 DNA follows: TGTGCCAGCAGTCCCAGCTACAATGAGCAGTTCTTC. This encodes CASSPSYNEQFF.

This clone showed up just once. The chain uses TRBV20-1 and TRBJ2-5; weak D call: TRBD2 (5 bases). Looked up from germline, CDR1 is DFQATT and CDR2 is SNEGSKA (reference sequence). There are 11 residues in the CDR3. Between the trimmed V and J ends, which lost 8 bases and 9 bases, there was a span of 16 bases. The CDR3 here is CSPYKSEAQYF. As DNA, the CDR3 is TGCAGTCCTTACAAATCGGAGGCCCAGTACTTC.